This T cell receptor (beta chain) was obtained from a study of blood T cells in healthy people across ages. V shed 5 bases and J shed 2 bases, with 19 bases lying between them. CDR1 and CDR2 from the germline V gene are ENHRY and SYGVKD. The CDR3 is 17 residues long. Together with a sample-barcoded 5' primer, a J-beta primer mix was included in a second PCR lasting about 7 to 11 cycles. MiXCR, applied by TCRdb to the 5' RACE reads, yields one record per CDR3 protein. The repertoire holds 730,000 or so distinct CDR3 sequences, with roughly 43% as singletons. Findings of the study overall: Without sorted subsets, naive and antigen-experienced compartments could not be conclusively compared.

Concerning this clonotype: Its antigen remains unidentified.

The TCR comes from a woman aged 55 to 70 in good health. The chain is built from TRBV10-3 and TRBJ1-5; possible D gene TRBD1, 5 bases. The sample taken for sequencing was blood. CDR3: CAISPSSGGVGNQPQHF. In DNA form, the CDR3 reads TGTGCCATCAGTCCCTCTTCGGGGGGGGTGGGCAATCAGCCCCAGCATTTT.